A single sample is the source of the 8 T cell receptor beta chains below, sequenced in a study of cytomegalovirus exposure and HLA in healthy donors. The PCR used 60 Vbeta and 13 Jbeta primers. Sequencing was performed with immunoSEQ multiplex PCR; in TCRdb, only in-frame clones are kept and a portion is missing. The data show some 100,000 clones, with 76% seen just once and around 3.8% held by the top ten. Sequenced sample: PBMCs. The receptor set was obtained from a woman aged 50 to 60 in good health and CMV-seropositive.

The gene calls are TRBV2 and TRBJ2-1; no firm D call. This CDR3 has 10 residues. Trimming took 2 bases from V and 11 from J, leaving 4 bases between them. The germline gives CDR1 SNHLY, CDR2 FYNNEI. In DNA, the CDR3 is TGTGCCAGCAGTGAACTACAGCAGTTCTTC. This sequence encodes CASSELQQFF.

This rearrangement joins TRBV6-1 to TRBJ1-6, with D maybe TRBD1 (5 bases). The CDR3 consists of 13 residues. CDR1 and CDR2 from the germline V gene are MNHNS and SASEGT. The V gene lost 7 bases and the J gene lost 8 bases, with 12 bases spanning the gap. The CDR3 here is CASKEGLDSPLHF. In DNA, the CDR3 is TGTGCCAGCAAGGAGGGGCTGGATTCACCCCTCCACTTT.

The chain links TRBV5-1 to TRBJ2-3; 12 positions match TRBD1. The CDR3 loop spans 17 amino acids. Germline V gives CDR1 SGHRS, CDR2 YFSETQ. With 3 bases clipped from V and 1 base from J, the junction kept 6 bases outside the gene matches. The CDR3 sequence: CASSSGTGGLGTDTQYF. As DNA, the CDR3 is TGCGCCAGCAGCTCCGGGACAGGGGGCCTGGGCACAGATACGCAGTATTTT.

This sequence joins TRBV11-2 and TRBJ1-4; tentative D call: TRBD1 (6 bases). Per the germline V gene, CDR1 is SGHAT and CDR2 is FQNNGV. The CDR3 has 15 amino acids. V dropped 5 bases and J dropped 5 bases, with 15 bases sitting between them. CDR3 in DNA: TGTGCCAGCAGCGCATCAACAGGGTCAAATGAAAAACTGTTTTTT. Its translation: CASSASTGSNEKLFF.

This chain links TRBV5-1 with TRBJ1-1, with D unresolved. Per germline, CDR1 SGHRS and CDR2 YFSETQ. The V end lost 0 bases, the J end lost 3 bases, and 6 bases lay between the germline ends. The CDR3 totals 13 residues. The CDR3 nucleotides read TGCGCCAGCAGCTTGGGCGGCCACACTGAAGCTTTCTTT. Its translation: CASSLGGHTEAFF.

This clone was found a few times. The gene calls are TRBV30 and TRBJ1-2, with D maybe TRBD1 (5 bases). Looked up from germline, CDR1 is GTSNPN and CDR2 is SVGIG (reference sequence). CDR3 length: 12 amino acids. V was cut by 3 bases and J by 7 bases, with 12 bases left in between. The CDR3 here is CAWREGWGGYTF. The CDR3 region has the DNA TGTGCCTGGAGGGAGGGGTGGGGTGGCTACACCTTC. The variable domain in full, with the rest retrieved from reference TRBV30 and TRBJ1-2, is SQTIHQWPATLVQPVGSPLSLECTVEGTSNPNLYWYRQAAGRGLQLLFYSVGIGQISSEVPQNLSASRPQDRQFILSSKKLLLSDSGFYLCAWREGWGGYTFGSGTRLTVV.

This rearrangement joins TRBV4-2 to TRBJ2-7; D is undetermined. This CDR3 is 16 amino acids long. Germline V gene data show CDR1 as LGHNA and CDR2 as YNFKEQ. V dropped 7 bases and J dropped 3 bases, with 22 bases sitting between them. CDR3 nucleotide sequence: TGTGCCAGCACCCCCGACCTAGGTCCCTTCGTCTACGAGCAGTACTTC. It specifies CASTPDLGPFVYEQYF.

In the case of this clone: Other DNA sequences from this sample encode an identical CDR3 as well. The CDR3, as DNA: TGTGCCAGCAGTGAAGGGACAGGTTCCTACGAGCAGTACTTC. Amino acid sequence: CASSEGTGSYEQYF. The chain is built from TRBV6-1 and TRBJ2-7; TRBD1 matches at 7 bases. The V gene end was trimmed by 1 base and the J gene end by 1 base; junction bases not matched to a gene: 1. The germline gives CDR1 MNHNS, CDR2 SASEGT. CDR3 length: 14 residues.